These T cell receptor beta chains were read from a single sample in a study of beta chain features in type 1 diabetes. Produced via immunoSEQ multiplex PCR; TCRdb's table is partial and in-frame only. The data show around 450,000 clones, with approximately 10% seen just once and 0.04% to 0.05% held by the top ten. Input material: naive CD4+ T cells from blood. These receptors were taken from a woman between 18 and 29 years old in good health. Each CDR3 is given without its conserved first and last residue. The order of the fields is V gene, CDR3 protein.

TRBV4-2,ASSPRQGAFYNEQF
TRBV30,AWSVTLSNEKLF
TRBV13,ASSSSQGSNEQF
TRBV15,ATNSRTVSYNEQF
TRBV30,AWSRRGAGYEQY
TRBV7-3,ASSLNPVTNTEAF
TRBV5-4,ASSLTAYGYT
TRBV29-1,SVGLQGKNTGELF
TRBV27,ASRPHTGDEQF
TRBV9,ASSVVGTGNYNEQF
TRBV7-9,ASRERGTSGNNEQF
TRBV10-3,AAGGPYNEQF
TRBV7-2,ASSLGPLLYNEQF
TRBV29-1,SVEDQVGYGYT